This TCR beta chain stems from a study of PD-1 blockade in classical Hodgkin lymphoma. Only in-frame clones appear in the TCRdb table, and some are missing; sequencing was by immunoSEQ multiplex PCR. This sample has 15,000 to 20,000 clones, with about 68% found just once. The germline CDR1 and CDR2 sequences are LNHNV and YYDKDF (reference sequence). The CDR3 totals 15 residues. V was trimmed by 0 bases and J by 4 bases, leaving 10 bases between them. As for this clone: Its antigen is undetermined.

Findings and caveats of the study: The diversity seen at baseline in complete responders resembled that of newly diagnosed patients.

Time point described: cycle 4 day 1 (C4D1), after five to seven weeks of nivolumab. Autologous stem cell transplantation was followed by relapse in every patient, and brentuximab vedotin exposure varied. Researchers report purifying CD4+ T cells from thawed PBMCs by magnetic negative selection. The chain recombines TRBV15 with TRBJ1-3; no definite D call. This receptor was identified in a human donor with classical Hodgkin lymphoma. Sequenced here: CD4+ T cells from blood, sampled before the fourth cycle of nivolumab. CDR3 sequence: CATSREKVAGNTIYF. CDR3 sequence (DNA): TGTGCCACCAGCAGAGAAAAGGTGGCGGGAAACACCATATATTTT.